This T cell receptor (beta chain) was found in a study of T cells in Graves' hyperthyroidism and ophthalmopathy. Regarding the study as a whole: Clonotypes that were expanded in thyroid above 0.001 mostly appeared in blood too.

From RNA transcripts, TCR beta CDR3 regions were amplified. The HTBI primer set served for first-round RT-PCR of the TCR CDR3. MiXCR, applied by TCRdb to the multiplex PCR reads, yields one record per CDR3 protein. The data show around 100,000 distinct CDR3 sequences, with approximately 48% seen just once and approximately 24% held by the top ten. This CDR3 region has 14 residues. CDR1 is MGHDK, CDR2 SYGVNS, per germline. Trimming left V 6 bases short and J 5 bases short, with 16 bases between. Fresh peripheral blood, 7.5 to 10 ml, was the source of the PBMCs. With regard to this clonotype: The antigen remains unidentified.

This TCR came from a man in his forties or fifties with Graves' hyperthyroidism. The sequencing sample was made of blood. This chain uses TRBV25-1 with TRBJ2-5, with D possibly matching TRBD1 (6 bases). The CDR3 region is CASSQEWGHETQYF. CDR3 DNA: TGTGCCAGCAGCCAAGAATGGGGGCATGAGACCCAGTACTTC.